This T cell receptor beta chain was captured in a study of blood T cell repertoires in COVID-19. Study background: Acute-phase and convalescent COVID-19 samples originated in the United States, Italy and Spain.

In the authors' methods: The assay estimated nucleated cells by amplifying reference gene primers. Measured with immunoSEQ multiplex PCR; TCRdb has only the in-frame clones, and not every one. V and J calls and clone size come straight from that table; D and trimming were deduced from the DNA. The profile shows 300,000 to 400,000 clones, around nine tenths of them singletons. Cohorts were determined from participant-reported clinical history. Within the 2 weeks before study entry, each person in the exposed group met a COVID-19 case. The germline gives CDR1 LGHDT, CDR2 YNNKEL (reference sequence). This CDR3 spans 12 amino acids. V was shortened by 0 bases and J by 9 bases, with 6 bases between the two germline ends.

The receptor's source is a woman aged 25 to 39 who had been exposed to COVID-19. What was sequenced was PBMCs or T cells enriched from blood (not recorded which). The rearrangement links TRBV3-1 (or the pseudogene TRBV3-2) to TRBJ2-1; D is unresolved. The CDR3 region has the DNA TGTGCCAGCAGCCAAGATAGTCGTGAGCAGTTCTTC. It yields the protein CASSQDSREQFF.